One T cell receptor beta chain is described in this entry. The antigen is unknown. The sample originates from a study of identical twins. Losses at the gene ends were 6 bases for V and 1 base for J; bases not matched to a gene: 16. The CDR3 contains 18 residues. Germline V gene lookup returns CDR1 DFQATT and CDR2 SNEGSKA (reference sequence). TCRdb re-analysed the 5' RACE reads in MiXCR, keeping a single row per CDR3 protein. The sample has fewer than 650,000 distinct CDR3 sequences, 9.6% seen once. Overall study findings and caveats: The study drew conclusions from cross-sectional statistical analysis, not from following the same donors.

These same records also appear under a second study, on yellow fever vaccine responses in identical twins.

The TCR originated in a young woman in good health. The sequenced material came from PBMCs. The J gene is TRBJ2-7, the V gene TRBV20-1; TRBD2 matches 12 bases. The CDR3, as DNA: TGCAGTGCAACGGACCCGGGACTAGCGGGCGGCCCTTCCTACGAGCAGTACTTC. This encodes CSATDPGLAGGPSYEQYF.